This is a list of T cell receptor beta chains from one sample in a study of tumor-infiltrating lymphocytes in primary liver carcinoma. MiXCR, run by TCRdb on the multiplex PCR reads, gives a single entry per CDR3 protein. The data hold roughly 180,000 distinct CDR3 sequences, with 60% observed a single time. Sequencing was carried out using peripheral blood. These receptors came from a man aged 40-49 years with primary liver carcinoma and hepatitis B virus infection. CDR3s include the opening cysteine and the closing phenylalanine or tryptophan. D genes are given only for firm matches. Not all rows give a size; the values are once, few, many and, for expanded clones, a class.

d_call	v_call	j_call	clone_size	cdr3_aa	cdr3_nt
-	TRBV4-1	TRBJ2-2	-	CASSQVPTLNTGELFF	TGCGCCAGCAGCCAAGTCCCAACACTGAACACCGGGGAGCTGTTTTTT
-	TRBV14	TRBJ1-6	-	CVSSQWGGNSPLHF	TGTGTCAGCAGTCAGTGGGGGGGTAATTCACCCCTCCACTTT
-	TRBV30	TRBJ2-5	-	CAWNGGTEETQYF	TGTGCCTGGAACGGAGGGACAGAAGAGACCCAGTACTTC
-	TRBV12-3/TRBV12-4	TRBJ2-7	-	CASSSAEWVREREQYF	TGTGCCAGCAGTTCCGCGGAGTGGGTGAGGGAGAGGGAGCAGTACTTC
TRBD2	TRBV6-1	TRBJ2-7	-	CATQTGTSKYEQYF	TGTGCCACCCAGACCGGGACTAGCAAGTACGAGCAGTACTTC
-	TRBV28	TRBJ2-7	-	CASSYGGESGEQYF	TGTGCCAGCAGTTACGGGGGTGAAAGCGGCGAGCAGTACTTC
TRBD2	TRBV6-1	TRBJ2-1	many	CASSEEASGSNEQFF	TGTGCCAGCAGTGAAGAGGCTAGCGGGAGCAATGAGCAGTTCTTC
-	TRBV7-9	TRBJ2-3	-	CASSFRQLGTDTQYF	TGTGCCAGCAGCTTCCGACAGCTCGGCACAGATACGCAGTATTTT
-	TRBV29-1	TRBJ2-3	-	CSVGTPVDTQYF	TGCAGCGTCGGGACGCCGGTAGATACGCAGTATTTT
TRBD1	TRBV6-1	TRBJ2-1	-	CASSLETGGIYNEQFF	TGTGCCAGCAGCCTTGAAACAGGGGGCATTTACAATGAGCAGTTCTTC
-	TRBV11-3	TRBJ2-7	-	CASSLASGTPYEQYF	TGTGCCAGCAGTTTAGCGAGCGGGACACCCTACGAGCAGTACTTC
TRBD1	TRBV5-6	TRBJ1-1	few	CASSLGSARGPYTEAFF	TGTGCCAGCAGTTTGGGGTCGGCCAGGGGGCCTTACACTGAAGCTTTCTTT
-	TRBV21-1	TRBJ1-4	-	CASSKGGTTPTNEKLFF	TGTGCCAGCAGCAAAGGAGGAACAACTCCAACTAATGAAAAACTGTTTTTT
-	TRBV12-3/TRBV12-4	TRBJ2-1	-	CASSQTPSSYSEQFF	TGTGCCAGCAGCCAGACCCCGAGCTCCTACAGTGAGCAGTTCTTC
TRBD2	TRBV6-6	TRBJ2-2	few	CASGGGRAGELFF	TGTGCCAGCGGTGGCGGGAGGGCCGGGGAGCTGTTTTTT
TRBD2	TRBV6-2/TRBV6-3	TRBJ2-1	-	CASSGTSEIYNEQFF	TGTGCCAGCAGCGGTACTAGCGAGATATACAATGAGCAGTTCTTC